Shown below are 14 T cell receptor beta chains from a single sample sequenced in a study of cytomegalovirus exposure and HLA in healthy donors. PCR primers comprised 60 Vbeta and 13 Jbeta primers. Data came from immunoSEQ multiplex PCR; TCRdb stores just in-frame clones and leaves some out. This repertoire shows about 98,000 clones, roughly four fifths found once; its top ten account for 7.5% to 9.5%. The source material was PBMCs. The receptors stem from a human donor in good health.

The chain couples TRBV9 to TRBJ2-1; 10 bases align to TRBD2. V was pared by 3 bases and J by 10 bases, with 7 bases of the junction left unmatched. This CDR3 has 14 amino acids. Germline CDR1 SGDLS, CDR2 YYNGEE. Written as DNA, the CDR3 is TGTGCCAGCAGCGCTTGGACTAGCGGAACAGAGCAGTTCTTC. This codes for CASSAWTSGTEQFF.

The rearrangement links TRBV15 to TRBJ2-1; 8 bases line up with TRBD2. This CDR3 is 14 amino acids long. CDR1 and CDR2 from the germline V gene are LNHNV and YYDKDF (reference sequence). V was clipped by 9 bases and J by 4 bases; unmatched bases: 8. The CDR3 DNA follows: TGTGCCACAGGGAGCGGGGGTTTTTACAATGAGCAGTTCTTC. Its translation is CATGSGGFYNEQFF.

The rearrangement uses TRBV6-1 and TRBJ1-5; D uncertain. V lost 2 bases to trimming and J lost 5 bases, with 7 bases between them. This CDR3 region has 13 residues. Per germline, CDR1 MNHNS and CDR2 SASEGT. CDR3 DNA sequence: TGTGCCAGCAGTGAAAGGAGCCATCAGCCCCAGCATTTT. Protein sequence: CASSERSHQPQHF.

The chain is built from TRBV6-5 and TRBJ2-1; D is perhaps TRBD1 (5 bases). The V and J ends lost 6 bases and 0 bases respectively, with 12 bases between them. The germline V gene has CDR1 MNHEY and CDR2 SVGAGI. The CDR3 length is 15 residues. The DNA for the CDR3 is TGTGCCAGCAGCCGAAGACAGAACTCCTACAATGAGCAGTTCTTC. This encodes CASSRRQNSYNEQFF.

The chain couples TRBV7-9 to TRBJ1-2; 10 bases fit TRBD1. This CDR3 region has 15 residues. Germline V lookup: CDR1 SEHNR, CDR2 FQNEAQ (reference sequence). The trim removed 4 bases at V and 4 bases at J, leaving 6 bases unmatched. CDR3 sequence reads: CASSSTGGVGYGYTF. The CDR3 nucleotides read TGTGCCAGCAGCTCGACAGGGGGCGTTGGCTATGGCTACACCTTC.

This clone occurred a few times. The chain has TRBV29-1 and TRBJ1-4; D gene ambiguous. Trimming stripped 7 bases from V and 8 bases from J, with 14 bases between. Looked up from germline, CDR1 is SQVTM and CDR2 is ANQGSEA. This CDR3 spans 12 amino acids. CDR3 DNA: TGCAGCGCCTCGCAGGCGCAGGAAAAACTGTTTTTT. It codes for CSASQAQEKLFF.

The chain combines TRBV10-3 with TRBJ1-4; 9 bases match TRBD1. V was clipped by 3 bases and J by 8 bases; unmatched bases: 7. Germline V gene data show CDR1 as ENHRY and CDR2 as SYGVKD. This CDR3 is 15 amino acids long. The CDR3 DNA is TGTGCCATCAGTGAACTGACAGGGGGGGAAGAAAAACTGTTTTTT. Amino acid sequence: CAISELTGGEEKLFF.

Ten or more counts support this clone. The chain employs TRBV7-6 and TRBJ2-5, with a possible D match to TRBD2 (7 bases). From germline, CDR1 is SGHVS and CDR2 FNYEAQ. This CDR3 has 14 amino acids. The germline V and J ends were trimmed by 1 base and 9 bases, with 15 bases remaining between them. The CDR3 is CASSLGGEGGPQYF. DNA for the CDR3: TGTGCCAGCAGCTTAGGAGGGGAGGGGGGGCCCCAGTACTTC.

The gene calls are TRBV2 and TRBJ1-4, with D perhaps TRBD1 (6 bases). The CDR3 sequence is 15 residues long. CDR1 is SNHLY and CDR2 is FYNNEI in the germline V gene. V lost 7 bases and J lost 0, with 12 bases in between. DNA for the CDR3: TGTGCCAGCAATCCACAGGGTGCAACTAATGAAAAACTGTTTTTT. It is translated as CASNPQGATNEKLFF.

The chain couples TRBV5-1 to TRBJ2-2, with D hard to call. The CDR3 runs 16 residues. Trimming removed 6 bases at V and 4 bases at J, with 19 bases between. Germline values: CDR1 SGHRS, CDR2 YFSETQ. The CDR3 coding sequence is TGCGCCAGCACCCCTACCCCGACAATAAGCACCGGGGAGCTGTTTTTT. It translates to CASTPTPTISTGELFF.

This rearrangement joins TRBV5-4 to TRBJ2-2; 7 bases align to TRBD1. CDR3 length: 16 amino acids. CDR1 is SGHNT and CDR2 is YYREEE in the germline V gene (reference sequence). V shed 4 bases and J 0 bases; nucleotides not matched to a gene: 6. This CDR3 reads CASSKGQSANTGELFF. CDR3 DNA: TGTGCCAGCAGCAAGGGACAGTCCGCGAACACCGGGGAGCTGTTTTTT.

V usage is TRBV11-3 and J usage is TRBJ2-1, with 8 nucleotides matching TRBD2. The CDR3 runs 15 residues. The trim removed 1 base at V and 6 bases at J, leaving 5 bases unmatched. The germline V gene encodes CDR1 SGHNT and CDR2 YENEEA. CDR3 region: CASSLVLAAGNEQFF. Here the CDR3 DNA reads TGTGCCAGCAGCTTAGTACTAGCGGCGGGCAATGAGCAGTTCTTC.

This chain uses TRBV5-1 with TRBJ2-7; weak D call: TRBD1 (6 bases). Trimming removed 4 bases from V and 3 bases from J, with 14 bases in between. This CDR3 is 14 amino acids long. Germline CDR1 SGHRS, CDR2 YFSETQ. CDR3 region: CASSVQGRRYEQYF. The CDR3 DNA is TGCGCCAGCAGCGTACAGGGTCGTCGCTACGAGCAGTACTTC.

The chain has TRBV7-9 and TRBJ2-3; tentatively, D is TRBD2 (7 bases). Germline CDR1 reads SEHNR; CDR2 reads FQNEAQ (reference sequence). There are 14 residues in the CDR3. Trimming removed 10 bases from V and 6 bases from J, with 20 bases in between. CDR3 residues: CAIRGGAVLDTQYF. Here the CDR3 DNA reads TGTGCCATCCGTGGGGGGGCGGTCCTGGATACGCAGTATTTT.